This T cell receptor (beta chain) was recovered during a study of T cell repertoires in cytomegalovirus infection. One entry per CDR3 protein, called by TCRdb with MiXCR from the reads. Of just over 300,000 distinct CDR3 sequences detected, roughly 16% appear once; the ten largest clones hold 9.5% to 15%. The CDR3 spans 14 residues. V was clipped by 3 bases and J by 9 bases; unmatched bases: 2. Looked up from germline, CDR1 is MNHNS and CDR2 is SASEGT. The TCR comes from a human donor in good health (CMV status not recorded). Some clones in this sample may be carry-over from other donors' samples. This sequence joins TRBV6-1 and TRBJ1-6; the match to TRBD1 covers 10 bases. The sample consisted of PBMCs. This chain's CDR3 is CASSEWDRGSPLHF. CDR3 DNA: TGTGCCAGCAGTGAGTGGGACAGGGGTTCACCCCTCCACTTT.